This paragraph reports one TCR beta chain. The antigen is unknown. This specimen belongs to a study of long-term antiretroviral therapy in people with HIV. Study information: Collection of the earliest samples took place about a decade ahead of the 2015 immediate-ART recommendation.

People in the study who had HIV all got their treatment in the United States. At the survey level, the v3.0 immunoSEQ assay was run. Method: immunoSEQ multiplex PCR; TCRdb's copy keeps in-frame clones and lacks some. The sample consists of roughly 18,000 clones, roughly 79% of them appearing once. Study conclusions and caveats: Blood dates from the mid-2000s to the late 2010s, possibly under older ART regimens.

The ends lost 3 bases at V and 2 bases at J; junction bases unmatched: 4. CDR1 and CDR2 (germline): GTSNPN, SVGIG (reference sequence). The length of the CDR3 is 14 residues. This sample comprised unsorted PBMCs, obtained 2.2 years after starting antiretroviral therapy. The origin of this receptor is a man aged 45 to 65 with HIV. V is TRBV30 and J is TRBJ1-5; 7 nucleotides line up with TRBD1. The CDR3: CAWREGAGNQPQHF. The CDR3, as DNA: TGTGCCTGGAGGGAGGGGGCCGGCAATCAGCCCCAGCATTTT.